Listed here are 11 T cell receptor beta chains from one sample, sequenced in a study of blood T cell repertoires in COVID-19. The repertoire was sequenced with immunoSEQ multiplex PCR; TCRdb's copy has only in-frame clones and lacks some. Seen here are nearly 85,000 clones, about 86% observed once, and the top ten hold about 17%. The sample was peripheral blood. All receptors derive from a woman aged 60-75 years with acute or convalescent COVID-19.

The rearrangement joins TRBV12-3 or TRBV12-4 to TRBJ2-1, with D unclear. V was cut by 3 bases and J by 10 bases, with 4 bases left in between. This CDR3 region has 10 residues. CDR3: CASSFREQFF. The CDR3 DNA sequence: TGTGCCAGCAGTTTCAGGGAGCAGTTCTTC.

The chain recombines TRBV27 with TRBJ1-1, with 10 bases lining up with TRBD1. The V segment lost 6 bases and the J segment 6 bases; nucleotides outside the gene matches: 10. CDR1 and CDR2 (germline): MNHEY, SMNVEV (reference sequence). The CDR3 spans 15 residues. CDR3 protein: CASSPRGGTGAEAFF. Here the CDR3 DNA reads TGTGCCAGCAGCCCGAGGGGTGGGACAGGGGCTGAAGCTTTCTTT.

The chain combines TRBV23-1 with TRBJ2-7, with D perhaps TRBD1 (5 bases). TRBV23-1 is designated an ORF whose function remains uncertain. With 4 bases removed from V and 0 bases from J, the gap between germline ends came to 10 bases. This CDR3 is 14 amino acids long. The CDR3 nucleotides read TGCGCCAGCAGTCGTGCCAGGGCCTCCTACGAGCAGTACTTC. Encoded protein: CASSRARASYEQYF.

The gene calls are TRBV7-2 and TRBJ1-1; 9 nucleotides line up with TRBD1. CDR3 length: 12 residues. V shed 5 bases and J 10 bases; nucleotides not matched to a gene: 5. From germline, CDR1 is SGHTA and CDR2 FQGNSA. The CDR3 loop reads CASSTGGGGAFF. The CDR3 DNA reads TGTGCCAGCAGCACAGGGGGCGGGGGAGCTTTCTTT.

The genes are TRBV28 and TRBJ1-4; tentatively, D is TRBD1 (5 bases). The CDR3 has 12 residues. Germline-derived CDR1 and CDR2 are MDHEN and SYDVKM. Trimming left V 5 bases short and J 7 bases short, with 8 bases between. The CDR3 spells CASSTGSEKLFF. The CDR3 bases are TGTGCCAGCAGTACAGGCAGTGAAAAACTGTTTTTT.

This clone occurred a few times. The rearrangement links TRBV29-1 to TRBJ2-2; tentative D call: TRBD2 (5 bases). Germline V gene lookup returns CDR1 SQVTM and CDR2 ANQGSEA. This CDR3 comprises 16 residues. V lost 4 bases and J 5 bases, leaving 20 bases between the germline ends. The CDR3 sequence: CSVVYGVGLRTGELFF. The CDR3 DNA sequence: TGCAGCGTTGTTTACGGGGTGGGCCTTCGTACCGGGGAGCTGTTTTTT.

This rearrangement joins TRBV9 to TRBJ2-7; D may be TRBD2 (6 bases). Trimming cost V 0 bases and J 7 bases, with 17 bases left between them. The CDR3 covers 15 residues. The germline V gene has CDR1 SGDLS and CDR2 YYNGEE. The CDR3 spells CASSVGRVGGGEQYF. The CDR3 DNA reads as TGTGCCAGCAGCGTAGGAAGAGTAGGAGGAGGGGAGCAGTACTTC.

CDR3 loop: CASSWGFSYNSPLHF. The DNA for the CDR3 is TGTGCCAGCAGTTGGGGCTTCTCCTATAATTCACCCCTCCACTTT. V and J are TRBV6-2 or TRBV6-3 and TRBJ1-6; a possible D gene is TRBD1 (5 bases). Germline CDR1 and CDR2: MNHEY and SVGEGT. The V and J ends lost 4 bases and 0 bases respectively, with 7 bases between them. The CDR3 length is 15 residues.

This clone appeared a single time. This sequence joins TRBV6-6 and TRBJ1-1; D may be TRBD1 (6 bases). Trimming took off 0 bases at V and 4 bases at J, with 12 bases between the two ends. This CDR3 has 15 residues. CDR1 MNHNY and CDR2 SVGAGI come from the germline V gene (reference sequence). For the CDR3, the DNA is TGTGCCAGCAGTTACTCGGGGGGCGGGGGCACTGAAGCTTTCTTT. Amino acids: CASSYSGGGGTEAFF.

V gene TRBV27 combines with J gene TRBJ1-3; D is undetermined. The CDR3 runs 11 residues. V lost 3 bases and J 8 bases, leaving 5 bases between the germline ends. Germline CDR1 reads MNHEY; CDR2 reads SMNVEV (reference sequence). The CDR3: CASSFGDTIYF. In DNA, the CDR3 is TGTGCCAGCAGTTTCGGGGACACCATATATTTT.

This chain links TRBV28 with TRBJ1-1, with D possibly matching TRBD1 (5 bases). V lost 6 bases and J 1 base, leaving 21 bases between the germline ends. The CDR3 sequence is 17 residues long. CDR1 is MDHEN and CDR2 is SYDVKM in the germline V gene. CDR3 region: CASSGAGPSPSNTEAFF. In nucleotides, the CDR3 is TGTGCCAGCAGCGGAGCAGGGCCTTCCCCCTCGAACACTGAAGCTTTCTTT.